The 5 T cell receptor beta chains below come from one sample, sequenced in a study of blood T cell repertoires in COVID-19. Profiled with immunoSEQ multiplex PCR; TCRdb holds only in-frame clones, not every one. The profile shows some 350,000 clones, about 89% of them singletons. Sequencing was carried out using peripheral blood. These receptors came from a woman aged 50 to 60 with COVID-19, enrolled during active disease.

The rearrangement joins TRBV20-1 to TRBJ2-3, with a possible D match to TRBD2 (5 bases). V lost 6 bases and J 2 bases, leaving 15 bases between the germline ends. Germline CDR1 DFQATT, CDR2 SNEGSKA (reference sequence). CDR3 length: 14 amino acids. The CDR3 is CSASSGLLTDTQYF. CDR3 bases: TGCAGTGCAAGTTCCGGACTGCTCACAGATACGCAGTATTTT.

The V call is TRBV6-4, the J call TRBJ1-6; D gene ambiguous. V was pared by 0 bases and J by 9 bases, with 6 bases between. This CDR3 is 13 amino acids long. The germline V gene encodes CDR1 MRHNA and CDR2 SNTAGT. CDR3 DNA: TGTGCCAGCAGTGACTCGGAGAGTTCACCCCTCCACTTT. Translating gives CASSDSESSPLHF.

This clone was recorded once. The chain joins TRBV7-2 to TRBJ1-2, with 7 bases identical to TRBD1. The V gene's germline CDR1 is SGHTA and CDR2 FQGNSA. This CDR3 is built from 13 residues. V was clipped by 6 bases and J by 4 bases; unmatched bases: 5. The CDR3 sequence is CASRPTGAYGYTF. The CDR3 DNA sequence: TGTGCCAGCAGACCTACAGGGGCCTATGGCTACACCTTC.

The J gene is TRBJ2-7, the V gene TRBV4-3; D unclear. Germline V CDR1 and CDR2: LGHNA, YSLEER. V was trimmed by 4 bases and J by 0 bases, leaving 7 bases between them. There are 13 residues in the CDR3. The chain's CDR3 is CASSRGSSYEQYF. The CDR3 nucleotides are TGCGCCAGCAGCCGAGGTAGCTCCTACGAGCAGTACTTC.

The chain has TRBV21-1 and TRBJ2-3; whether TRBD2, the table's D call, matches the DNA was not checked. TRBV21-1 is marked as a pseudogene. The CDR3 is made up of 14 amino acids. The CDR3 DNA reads TGTGCCAGCAGCAACGGGAGAGCCGCAGATACGCAGTATTTT. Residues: CASSNGRAADTQYF.